This T cell receptor (beta chain) was documented in a study of blood T cell repertoires in COVID-19. Study as a whole: Spain, Italy and the United States supplied samples that represented acute and convalescent COVID-19. PBMCs, B-cell-depleted T cells, or T cells provided the cDNA or gDNA that made up the material.

Original processing notes: By means of reference gene primer amplification, nucleated cell counts were estimated. Assay: immunoSEQ multiplex PCR; the TCRdb copy retains only in-frame clones and omits some. From that table come the V and J calls and clone size; the DNA was used to work out D and trimming. The repertoire includes 100,000 to 150,000 clones, over 65% of them detected once, and 4% to 5.5% sits in the top ten. This clonotype was sampled from an older woman with acute or convalescent COVID-19. Sample: peripheral blood.

The CDR3 nucleotides are TGTGCCAGTACCACAGAGAGCTCCTACAATGAGCAGTTCTTC. This codes for CASTTESSYNEQFF. The chain employs TRBV19 and TRBJ2-1; D gene uncertain. Germline lookup yields CDR1 LNHDA and CDR2 SQIVND (reference sequence). The CDR3 loop spans 14 amino acids. V was cut by 7 bases and J by 0 bases, with 10 bases left in between.